These T cell receptor beta chains were read from a single sample in a study of T cell changes during pregnancy in multiple sclerosis. TCRdb keeps only in-frame clones here, not all; method: immunoSEQ multiplex PCR. The sample contains 55,000 to 85,000 clones, about nine tenths of which appear only once. Material: CD4+ T cells from peripheral blood mononuclear cells, obtained after pregnancy. Source of these receptors: a female donor with multiple sclerosis, enrolled in a pregnancy study. Each CDR3 is given with its conserved first and last residue. The order of the fields is V gene, clone size, D gene, J gene, CDR3 protein, CDR3 DNA. A D gene is named only where the DNA matches it firmly. Only part of the rows carry a size: once, few, many, or a class if the clone is expanded.

V: TRBV5-4
size: NA
D: NA
J: TRBJ2-5
CDR3: CASSLIQGREETQYF
DNA: TGTGCCAGCAGCCTAATCCAGGGGAGGGAAGAGACCCAGTACTTC

V: TRBV7-6
size: once
D: TRBD1
J: TRBJ2-7
CDR3: CASSFPDRGDSYEQYF
DNA: TGTGCCAGCAGCTTTCCGGACAGGGGCGACTCCTACGAGCAGTACTTC

V: TRBV29-1
size: once
D: TRBD2
J: TRBJ2-7
CDR3: CSVEGPGLAAVYF
DNA: TGCAGCGTTGAGGGGCCGGGACTAGCTGCGGTGTACTTC

V: TRBV30
size: NA
D: TRBD1
J: TRBJ2-2
CDR3: CAWSVRQGVAGELFF
DNA: TGTGCCTGGAGTGTAAGGCAGGGGGTCGCCGGGGAGCTGTTTTTT

V: TRBV6-5
size: NA
D: NA
J: TRBJ2-5
CDR3: CASSYSASTETQYF
DNA: TGTGCCAGCAGTTACTCGGCCAGTACAGAGACCCAGTACTTC

V: TRBV27
size: NA
D: TRBD1
J: TRBJ2-1
CDR3: CASSFYRGSEEFF
DNA: TGTGCCAGCAGTTTTTACAGGGGGTCGGAAGAATTCTTC

V: TRBV9
size: NA
D: NA
J: TRBJ2-2
CDR3: CASSVAGTANTGELFF
DNA: TGTGCCAGCAGCGTCGCCGGGACTGCGAACACCGGGGAGCTGTTTTTT

V: TRBV7-2
size: NA
D: NA
J: TRBJ2-7
CDR3: CASSWTIYYEQYF
DNA: TGTGCCAGCAGCTGGACTATCTACTACGAGCAGTACTTC

V: TRBV11-2
size: NA
D: NA
J: TRBJ2-2
CDR3: CASSLGLPSSGELFF
DNA: TGTGCCAGCAGCTTAGGTCTACCCTCGTCCGGGGAGCTGTTTTTT

V: TRBV6-1
size: once
D: NA
J: TRBJ1-2
CDR3: CASSENTLNYGYTF
DNA: TGTGCCAGCAGTGAAAACACCCTGAACTATGGCTACACCTTC

V: TRBV7-9
size: NA
D: NA
J: TRBJ1-1
CDR3: CASSFEGPRTEAFF
DNA: TGTGCCAGCAGCTTTGAGGGCCCTAGGACTGAAGCTTTCTTT

V: TRBV2
size: NA
D: TRBD1
J: TRBJ1-5
CDR3: CASSPPGQGGKQPQHF
DNA: TGTGCCAGCAGTCCCCCCGGACAGGGCGGAAAGCAGCCCCAGCATTTT

V: TRBV7-6
size: few
D: TRBD1
J: TRBJ1-4
CDR3: CASSLGGGGGEKLFF
DNA: TGTGCCAGCAGCTTAGGCGGAGGGGGCGGTGAAAAACTGTTTTTT

V: TRBV28
size: NA
D: TRBD1
J: TRBJ2-7
CDR3: CASRPTGGGYEQYF
DNA: TGTGCCAGCAGGCCGACAGGGGGAGGCTACGAGCAGTACTTC